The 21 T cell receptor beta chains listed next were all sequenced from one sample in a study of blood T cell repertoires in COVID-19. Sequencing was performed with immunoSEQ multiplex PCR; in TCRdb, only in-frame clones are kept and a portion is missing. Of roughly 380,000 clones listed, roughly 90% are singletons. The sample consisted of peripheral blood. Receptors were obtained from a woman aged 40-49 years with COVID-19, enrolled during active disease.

The CDR3 sequence is CASSPRSSGNYNEQFF. The CDR3 DNA reads TGTGCCAGCAGCCCAAGGTCTAGCGGGAACTACAATGAGCAGTTCTTC. The chain combines TRBV7-3 with TRBJ2-1; 9 bases match TRBD2. In germline, CDR1 is SGHTA, CDR2 FQGTGA. Trimming took 5 bases from V and 3 from J; bases not matched to a gene: 8. The CDR3 spans 16 residues. Using reference TRBV7-3 and TRBJ2-1 for the parts outside the CDR3, the full variable domain is GAGVSQTPSNKVTEKGKYVELRCDPISGHTALYWYRQSLGQGPEFLIYFQGTGAADDSGLPNDRFFAVRPEGSVSTLKIQRTERGDSAVYLCASSPRSSGNYNEQFFGPGTRLTVL.

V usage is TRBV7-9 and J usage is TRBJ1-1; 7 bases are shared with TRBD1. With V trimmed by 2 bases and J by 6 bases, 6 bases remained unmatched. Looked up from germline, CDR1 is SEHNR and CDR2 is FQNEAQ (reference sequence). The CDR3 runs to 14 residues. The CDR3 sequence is CASSLTGVRAEAFF. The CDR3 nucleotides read TGTGCCAGCAGCTTAACAGGGGTGAGGGCTGAAGCTTTCTTT.

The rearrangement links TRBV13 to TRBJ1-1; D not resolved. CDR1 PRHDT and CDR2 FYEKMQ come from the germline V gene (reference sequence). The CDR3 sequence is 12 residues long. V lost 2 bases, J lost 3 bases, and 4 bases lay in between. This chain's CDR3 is CASSLQDTEAFF. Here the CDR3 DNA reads TGTGCCAGCAGCTTACAGGACACTGAAGCTTTCTTT.

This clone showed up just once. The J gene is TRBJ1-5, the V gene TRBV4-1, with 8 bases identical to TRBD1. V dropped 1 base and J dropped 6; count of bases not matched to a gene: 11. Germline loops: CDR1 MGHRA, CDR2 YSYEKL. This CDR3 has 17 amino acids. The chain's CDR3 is CASSQARQGASSQPQHF. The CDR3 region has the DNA TGCGCCAGCAGCCAAGCCCGGCAGGGGGCCTCCAGTCAGCCCCAGCATTTT.

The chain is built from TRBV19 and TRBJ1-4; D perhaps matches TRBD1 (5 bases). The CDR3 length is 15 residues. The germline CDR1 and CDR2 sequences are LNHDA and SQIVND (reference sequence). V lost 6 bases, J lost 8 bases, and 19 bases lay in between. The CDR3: CASRRGPQEGEKLFF. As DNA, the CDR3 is TGTGCCAGTAGGAGAGGACCACAGGAGGGAGAAAAACTGTTTTTT.

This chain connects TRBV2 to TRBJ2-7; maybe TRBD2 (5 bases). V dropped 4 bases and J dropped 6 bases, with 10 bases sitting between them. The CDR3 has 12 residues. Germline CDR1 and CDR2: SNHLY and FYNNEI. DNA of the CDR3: TGTGCCAGCAGTGGGACTTCGGGCGAGCAGTACTTC. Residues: CASSGTSGEQYF.

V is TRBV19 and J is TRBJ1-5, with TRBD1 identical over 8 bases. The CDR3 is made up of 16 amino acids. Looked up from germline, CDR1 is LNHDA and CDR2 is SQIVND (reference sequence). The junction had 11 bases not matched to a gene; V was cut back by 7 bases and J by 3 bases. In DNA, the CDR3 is TGTGCCAGTACCCACCGCCCGACAGGGGTCAATCAGCCCCAGCATTTT. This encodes CASTHRPTGVNQPQHF.

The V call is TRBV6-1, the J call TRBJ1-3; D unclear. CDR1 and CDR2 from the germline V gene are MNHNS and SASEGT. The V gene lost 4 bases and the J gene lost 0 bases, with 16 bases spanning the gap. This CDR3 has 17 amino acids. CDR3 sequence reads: CASSGKDTVYSGNTIYF. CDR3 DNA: TGTGCCAGCAGTGGAAAGGATACAGTATACTCTGGAAACACCATATATTTT.

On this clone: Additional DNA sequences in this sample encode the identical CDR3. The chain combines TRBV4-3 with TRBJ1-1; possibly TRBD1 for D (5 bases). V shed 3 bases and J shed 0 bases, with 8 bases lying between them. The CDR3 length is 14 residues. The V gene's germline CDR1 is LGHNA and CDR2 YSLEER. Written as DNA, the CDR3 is TGCGCCAGCAGCCAGGGACTGATGAACACTGAAGCTTTCTTT. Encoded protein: CASSQGLMNTEAFF.

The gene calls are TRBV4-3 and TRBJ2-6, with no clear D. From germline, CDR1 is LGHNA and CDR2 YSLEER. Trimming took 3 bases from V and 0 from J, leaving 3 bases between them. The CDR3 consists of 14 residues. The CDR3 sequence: CASSQASGANVLTF. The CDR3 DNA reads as TGCGCCAGCAGCCAGGCCTCTGGGGCCAACGTCCTGACTTTC.

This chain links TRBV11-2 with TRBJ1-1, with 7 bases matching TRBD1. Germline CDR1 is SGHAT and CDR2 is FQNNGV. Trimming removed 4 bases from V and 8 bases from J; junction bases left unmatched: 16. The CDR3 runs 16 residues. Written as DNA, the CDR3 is TGTGCCAGCAGCTCTACCGGGACAGCAATCCTTAGGGAAGCTTTCTTT. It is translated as CASSSTGTAILREAFF.

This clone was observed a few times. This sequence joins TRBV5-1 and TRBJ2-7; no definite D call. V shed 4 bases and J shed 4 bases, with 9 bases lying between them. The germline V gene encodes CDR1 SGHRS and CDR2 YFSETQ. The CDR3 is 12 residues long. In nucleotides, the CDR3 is TGCGCCAGCAGCGACAAGATGTACGAGCAGTACTTC. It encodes CASSDKMYEQYF.

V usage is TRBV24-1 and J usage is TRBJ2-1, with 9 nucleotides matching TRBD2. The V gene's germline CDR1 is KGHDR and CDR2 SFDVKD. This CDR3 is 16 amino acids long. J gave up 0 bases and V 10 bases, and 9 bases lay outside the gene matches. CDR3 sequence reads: CATGSGGSSSYNEQFF. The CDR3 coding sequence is TGTGCCACGGGTAGCGGGGGTTCCAGCTCCTACAATGAGCAGTTCTTC.

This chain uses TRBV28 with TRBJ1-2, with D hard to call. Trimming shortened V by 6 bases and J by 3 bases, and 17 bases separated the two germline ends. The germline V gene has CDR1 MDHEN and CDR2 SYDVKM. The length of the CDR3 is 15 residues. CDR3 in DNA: TGTGCCAGCAGCCCCAGCGGACCGACTGACTATGGCTACACCTTC. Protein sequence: CASSPSGPTDYGYTF.

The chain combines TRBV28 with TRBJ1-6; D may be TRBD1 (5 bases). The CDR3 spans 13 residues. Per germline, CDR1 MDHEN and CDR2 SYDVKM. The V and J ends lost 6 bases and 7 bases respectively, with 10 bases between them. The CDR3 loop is CASSPGNNSPLHF. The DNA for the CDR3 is TGTGCCAGCAGCCCAGGGAACAATTCACCCCTCCACTTT. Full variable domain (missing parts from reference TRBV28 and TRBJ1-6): DVKVTQSSRYLVKRTGEKVFLECVQDMDHENMFWYRQDPGLGLRLIYFSYDVKMKEKGDIPEGYSVSREKKERFSLILESASTNQTSMYLCASSPGNNSPLHFGNGTRLTVT.

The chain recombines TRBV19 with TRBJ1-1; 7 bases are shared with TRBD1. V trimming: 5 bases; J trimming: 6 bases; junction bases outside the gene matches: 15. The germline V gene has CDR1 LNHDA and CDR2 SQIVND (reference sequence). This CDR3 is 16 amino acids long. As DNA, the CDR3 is TGTGCCAGTAGTGGCGGGGACAGAAGGGCGGGCCCTGAAGCTTTCTTT. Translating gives CASSGGDRRAGPEAFF.

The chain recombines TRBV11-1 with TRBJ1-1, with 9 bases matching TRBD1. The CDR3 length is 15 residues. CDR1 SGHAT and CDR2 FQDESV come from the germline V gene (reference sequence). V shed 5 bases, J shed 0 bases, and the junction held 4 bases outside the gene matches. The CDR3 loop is CASSPYRGLNTEAFF. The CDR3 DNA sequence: TGTGCCAGCAGCCCGTACAGGGGGCTGAACACTGAAGCTTTCTTT. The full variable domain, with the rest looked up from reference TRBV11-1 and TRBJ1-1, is EAEVAQSPRYKITEKSQAVAFWCDPISGHATLYWYRQILGQGPELLVQFQDESVVDDSQLPKDRFSAERLKGVDSTLKIQPAELGDSAMYLCASSPYRGLNTEAFFGQGTRLTVV.

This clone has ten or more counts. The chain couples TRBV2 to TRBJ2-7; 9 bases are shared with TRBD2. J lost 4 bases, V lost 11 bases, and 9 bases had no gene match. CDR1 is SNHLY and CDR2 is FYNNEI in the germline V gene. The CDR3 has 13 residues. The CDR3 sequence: CAASRLAVYEQYF. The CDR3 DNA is TGTGCCGCATCCCGACTAGCGGTATACGAGCAGTACTTC.

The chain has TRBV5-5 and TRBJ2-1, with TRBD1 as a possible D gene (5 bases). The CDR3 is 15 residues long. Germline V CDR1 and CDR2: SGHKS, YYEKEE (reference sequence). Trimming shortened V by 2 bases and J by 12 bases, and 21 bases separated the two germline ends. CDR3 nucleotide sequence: TGTGCCAGCAGCTTTGAGCAGGCCATGGGGCCGGGGCAGTTCTTC. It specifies CASSFEQAMGPGQFF.

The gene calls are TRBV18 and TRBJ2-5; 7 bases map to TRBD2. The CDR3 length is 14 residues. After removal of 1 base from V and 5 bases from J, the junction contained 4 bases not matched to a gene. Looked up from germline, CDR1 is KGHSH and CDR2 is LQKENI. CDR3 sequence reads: CASSPLPGGETQYF. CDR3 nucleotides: TGTGCCAGCTCACCACTCCCCGGGGGGGAGACCCAGTACTTC.

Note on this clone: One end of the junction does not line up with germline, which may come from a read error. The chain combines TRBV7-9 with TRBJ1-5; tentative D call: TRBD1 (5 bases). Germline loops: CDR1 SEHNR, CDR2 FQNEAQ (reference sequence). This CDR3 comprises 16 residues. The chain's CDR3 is CASSLVAGLSNQPQHF. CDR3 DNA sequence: TGTGCCAGCAGTTTAGTGGCAGGGCTCTCCAATCAGCCCCAGCATTTT.